There are a few counts of the clone carrying this T cell receptor beta chain. Its antigen is still unknown. PCR employed 60 Vbeta and 13 Jbeta primers. The table came from immunoSEQ multiplex PCR; TCRdb's copy has only in-frame clones and leaves some out. The table lists some 90,000 clones, around 71% of them singletons. The germline V gene encodes CDR1 MGHDK and CDR2 SYGVNS. The V and J ends lost 3 bases and 3 bases, in that order; junction bases with no gene match: 9. CDR3 length: 17 residues. The data are from a study of cytomegalovirus exposure and HLA in healthy donors. On the study more broadly: A prior study identified approximately 110 million unique TCR beta sequences from roughly 180 million T cells. In an early release, HLA-typed donors contributed 80 million to 95 million unique TCR sequences.

Study-level results: Looking again later, the authors saw that most CMV-associated TCR beta chains seemed HLA-restricted. Most TCR sequences were seen very rarely across donors, but some public TCRs occurred in many.

The chain couples TRBV25-1 to TRBJ2-1; TRBD2 agrees at 9 bases. What was sequenced was PBMCs. This clonotype was sampled from a man between 60 and 75 years old in good health and CMV-seronegative. The CDR3 nucleotides read TGTGCCAGCAGTGATAGGCACGGGACTAGCATCTACAATGAGCAGTTCTTC. It yields the protein CASSDRHGTSIYNEQFF. The full variable domain, completed using reference TRBV25-1 and TRBJ2-1, is EADIYQTPRYLVIGTGKKITLECSQTMGHDKMYWYQQDPGMELHLIHYSYGVNSTEKGDLSSESTVSRIRTEHFPLTLESARPSHTSQYLCASSDRHGTSIYNEQFFGPGTRLTVL.